These 21 T cell receptor beta chains were sequenced from one sample in a study of blood T cell repertoires in COVID-19. Produced via immunoSEQ multiplex PCR; TCRdb's table is partial and in-frame only. The data show under 200,000 clones, over 70% seen once. The sequenced material came from peripheral blood. The receptors here all came from a woman in her sixties with acute or convalescent COVID-19.

The chain is built from TRBV28 and TRBJ1-6; 7 bases match TRBD1. Losses at the gene ends were 7 bases for V and 9 bases for J; bases not matched to a gene: 12. Germline CDR1 MDHEN, CDR2 SYDVKM. The CDR3 length is 15 residues. Here the CDR3 DNA reads TGTGCCAGCACTATACCCAGGGGGATTTTTTCACCCCTCCACTTT. Residues: CASTIPRGIFSPLHF.

The chain uses TRBV6-5 and TRBJ1-1; 7 bases agree with TRBD1. In germline, CDR1 is MNHEY, CDR2 SVGAGI. Losses at the gene ends were 6 bases for V and 3 bases for J; bases not matched to a gene: 7. The CDR3 totals 14 residues. CDR3 amino acids: CASRKGARDTEAFF. The CDR3 coding sequence is TGTGCCAGCAGAAAGGGGGCGCGGGACACTGAAGCTTTCTTT.

The chain recombines TRBV11-2 with TRBJ2-3; D is ambiguous. CDR1 and CDR2 from the germline V gene are SGHAT and FQNNGV. The CDR3 is 15 amino acids. The V gene lost 1 base and the J gene lost 2 bases, with 10 bases spanning the gap. The CDR3 loop is CASSLVSGFTDTQYF. The CDR3 DNA reads as TGTGCCAGCAGCTTAGTCTCAGGATTCACAGATACGCAGTATTTT.

V usage is TRBV6-5 and J usage is TRBJ1-2; 7 bases map to TRBD1. The CDR3 is made up of 16 amino acids. With V trimmed by 2 bases and J by 2 bases, 8 bases remained unmatched. Germline-derived CDR1 and CDR2 are MNHEY and SVGAGI. Here the CDR3 reads CASSYPTGTENYGYTF. As DNA, the CDR3 is TGTGCCAGCAGTTACCCAACAGGGACAGAAAACTATGGCTACACCTTC.

This clone was observed once. This rearrangement joins TRBV28 to TRBJ1-5; 7 bases are shared with TRBD1. V dropped 3 bases and J dropped 3; count of bases not matched to a gene: 5. The CDR3 has 15 amino acids. Germline values: CDR1 MDHEN, CDR2 SYDVKM. CDR3 region: CASSFAGGYNQPQHF. CDR3 bases: TGTGCCAGCAGTTTTGCAGGGGGGTACAATCAGCCCCAGCATTTT.

This clone has a single count. This sequence joins TRBV28 and TRBJ1-5; 7 positions agree with TRBD1. The CDR3 has 15 amino acids. Looked up from germline, CDR1 is MDHEN and CDR2 is SYDVKM. V was clipped by 6 bases and J by 4 bases; unmatched bases: 9. CDR3 residues: CASSRLGTENQPQHF. The CDR3 bases are TGTGCCAGCAGCCGACTAGGGACAGAAAATCAGCCCCAGCATTTT.

This clone appeared a single time. The V call is TRBV4-1, the J call TRBJ2-2, with TRBD1 identical over 8 bases. With 5 bases clipped from V and 1 base from J, the junction kept 12 bases outside the gene matches. The CDR3 runs 18 residues. Germline values: CDR1 MGHRA, CDR2 YSYEKL. In nucleotides, the CDR3 is TGCGCCAGCAGCTCCCCTCCGGACAGGGCAAGGAACACCGGGGAGCTGTTTTTT. Residues: CASSSPPDRARNTGELFF.

The chain links TRBV7-3 to TRBJ1-1, with a weak D call TRBD1 (5 bases). Trimming pared 5 bases from V and 4 bases from J, leaving 11 bases between. The CDR3 length is 13 residues. CDR1 and CDR2 (germline): SGHTA, FQGTGA. The CDR3 DNA sequence: TGTGCCAGCAGCCCCACAGGATCCACTGAAGCTTTCTTT. Amino acid sequence: CASSPTGSTEAFF.

The chain employs TRBV5-1 and TRBJ2-6; D is perhaps TRBD1 (5 bases). The CDR3 has 17 amino acids. Germline V gives CDR1 SGHRS, CDR2 YFSETQ. With 0 bases removed from V and 0 bases from J, the gap between germline ends came to 10 bases. CDR3 nucleotide sequence: TGCGCCAGCAGCTTGGGTCCGACAGACTCTGGGGCCAACGTCCTGACTTTC. As protein: CASSLGPTDSGANVLTF.

The sample holds one count of this clone. The V call is TRBV6-2 or TRBV6-3, the J call TRBJ1-2; D unresolved. Per the germline V gene, CDR1 is MNHEY and CDR2 is SVGEGT. V shed 0 bases and J shed 4 bases, with 9 bases lying between them. The CDR3 spans 14 residues. In DNA, the CDR3 is TGTGCCAGCAGTTACTCGAACAGTCCCTATGGCTACACCTTC. Translating gives CASSYSNSPYGYTF.

The rearrangement links TRBV28 to TRBJ2-4; 9 bases are shared with TRBD2. Germline assignment: CDR1 MDHEN and CDR2 SYDVKM. The CDR3 spans 16 residues. V dropped 7 bases and J dropped 2; count of bases not matched to a gene: 9. The CDR3 loop is CASTSLTSGTKNIQYF. The CDR3 bases are TGTGCCAGCACCTCCCTGACTAGCGGAACCAAAAACATTCAGTACTTC.

The gene calls are TRBV12-5 and TRBJ1-1; TRBD1 aligns across 7 bases. CDR1 is LGHNT, CDR2 FRNRAP, per germline. The CDR3 sequence is 14 residues long. V lost 7 bases to trimming and J lost 5 bases; unmatched junction nucleotides: 10. In DNA, the CDR3 is TGTGCTAGTGCCTTCGCTAGGGGGCAGACTGAAGCTTTCTTT. This translates into CASAFARGQTEAFF.

The rearrangement joins TRBV19 to TRBJ2-2; 7 bases align to TRBD1. The junction had 8 bases not matched to a gene; V was cut back by 8 bases and J by 5 bases. The CDR3 consists of 14 residues. CDR1 and CDR2 from the germline V gene are LNHDA and SQIVND (reference sequence). The DNA of the CDR3 is TGTGCCAGTCACCGGACAGGTATAACCGGGGAGCTGTTTTTT. Translating it yields CASHRTGITGELFF.

This rearrangement joins TRBV9 to TRBJ2-1; 9 bases are shared with TRBD1. The CDR3 covers 14 residues. V lost 2 bases to trimming and J lost 7 bases; unmatched junction nucleotides: 4. Per the germline V gene, CDR1 is SGDLS and CDR2 is YYNGEE. In DNA form, the CDR3 reads TGTGCCAGCAGCGTCGGGACAGGGTGGAATGAGCAGTTCTTC. Its translation is CASSVGTGWNEQFF.

V is TRBV19 and J is TRBJ2-7, with 11 bases aligning to TRBD1. This CDR3 is built from 16 residues. CDR1 LNHDA and CDR2 SQIVND come from the germline V gene (reference sequence). Trimming cost V 3 bases and J 1 base; bases outside gene matches: 5. CDR3 sequence: CASSIWTGGASYEQYF. The CDR3 bases are TGTGCCAGTAGTATCTGGACAGGGGGCGCGTCCTACGAGCAGTACTTC.

The V and J genes are TRBV7-9 and TRBJ1-4, with 9 bases lining up with TRBD1. J gave up 2 bases and V 6 bases, and 4 bases lay outside the gene matches. The CDR3 is 15 residues long. Germline CDR1 and CDR2: SEHNR and FQNEAQ (reference sequence). CDR3: CASSYTGGTNEKLFF. Here the CDR3 DNA reads TGTGCCAGCAGTTACACAGGGGGCACTAATGAAAAACTGTTTTTT. Looking up the rest from reference TRBV7-9 and TRBJ1-4 gives the full variable domain: DTGVSQNPRHKITKRGQNVTFRCDPISEHNRLYWYRQTLGQGPEFLTYFQNEAQLEKSRLLSDRFSAERPKGSFSTLEIQRTEQGDSAMYLCASSYTGGTNEKLFFGSGTQLSVL.

This clone appeared once. The chain carries TRBV18 and TRBJ2-7; tentative D call: TRBD1 (5 bases). Germline V gene lookup returns CDR1 KGHSH and CDR2 LQKENI. This CDR3 is 14 amino acids long. Deletions cut 2 bases from V and 0 bases from J, with 8 bases between. CDR3 residues: CASSPGAGSYEQYF. The CDR3 nucleotides read TGTGCCAGCTCACCAGGGGCCGGCTCCTACGAGCAGTACTTC.

The chain joins TRBV6-5 to TRBJ1-4; 7 nucleotides match TRBD1. The CDR3 runs to 15 residues. J gave up 3 bases and V 3 bases, and 4 bases lay outside the gene matches. From germline, CDR1 is MNHEY and CDR2 SVGAGI. The CDR3 is CASSYNRGANEKLFF. The CDR3 nucleotides are TGTGCCAGCAGTTATAACAGGGGCGCTAATGAAAAACTGTTTTTT.

This clone occurred a few times. The genes are TRBV12-3 or TRBV12-4 and TRBJ1-2; no clear D. The CDR3 totals 12 residues. The ends were cut back, 6 bases at V and 4 bases at J, with 9 bases in the middle. CDR3 protein: CASRSEVYGYTF. DNA for the CDR3: TGTGCCAGCAGATCAGAGGTCTATGGCTACACCTTC.

The chain has TRBV6-1 and TRBJ1-2; no firm D call. Trimming shortened V by 3 bases and J by 4 bases, and 15 bases separated the two germline ends. CDR1 MNHNS and CDR2 SASEGT come from the germline V gene. The CDR3 runs to 15 residues. CDR3 nucleotide sequence: TGTGCCAGCAGTGACGGTGTGGCGGTACCCTATGGCTACACCTTC. It yields the protein CASSDGVAVPYGYTF.

The chain combines TRBV4-3 with TRBJ2-3, with TRBD2 matching 8 bases. CDR1 and CDR2 from the germline V gene are LGHNA and YSLEER. The V segment lost 0 bases and the J segment 5 bases; nucleotides outside the gene matches: 10. The CDR3 consists of 17 residues. CDR3 sequence: CASSQDRGGSGGDTQYF. DNA of the CDR3: TGCGCCAGCAGCCAAGATCGAGGGGGGAGCGGGGGAGATACGCAGTATTTT.